What follows describes a single T cell receptor beta chain. Its antigen is not known. V lost 4 bases and J lost 2, with 16 bases in between. The CDR3 is made up of 16 amino acids. Germline V CDR1 and CDR2: SNHLY, FYNNEI. The sample is drawn from a study of shared clonotypes between healthy human individuals. Study-level points and caveats: The study's rarefaction showed incomplete sorted-subset sequencing despite large depth.

The method was immunoSEQ multiplex PCR; TCRdb's version includes in-frame clones alone and lacks a portion of them. Seen here are millions of clones, over 85% observed once, and the top ten hold 0.3% to 0.4%. This TCR derives from a man between 18 and 29 years old in good health. Some clones in this sample may be carry-over from other donors' samples. The gene calls are TRBV2 and TRBJ2-3; D gene uncertain. Material for sequencing was naive CD4+ T cells from PBMCs. The sample's subset: CD45RA+ positively selected. The CDR3 bases are TGTGCCAGCAGTGTATATGGGTCCAGAAACACAGATACGCAGTATTTT. Its protein product is CASSVYGSRNTDTQYF.